This record covers a single T cell receptor (beta chain). This sample was included in a study of blood T cell repertoires in COVID-19. Study-wide context: COVID-19 samples, acute and convalescent, were from the United States, Italy and Spain. T cells, B-cell-depleted T cells, or PBMCs supplied cDNA or gDNA.

CDR3 length equals 14 residues. Per the germline V gene, CDR1 is KGHSH and CDR2 is LQKENI. V gave up 3 bases and J gave up 5 bases, with 13 bases separating them. Original processing notes: From reference gene primer amplification, estimates of nucleated cell counts were derived. TCRdb's copy holds only in-frame clones and misses some; the assay was immunoSEQ multiplex PCR. Clone size and the V and J calls come from that table; the DNA yielded D and trimming. The sample carries fewer than 200,000 clones, 70% to 90% recorded once. The genes are TRBV18 and TRBJ1-1, with D perhaps matching TRBD1 (6 bases). What was sequenced was peripheral blood. This receptor was obtained from a man aged 40-55 years who had recovered from COVID-19. The CDR3 nucleotides read TGTGCCAGCTCACCTAATCCCAGGGGTACTGAAGCTTTCTTT. It specifies CASSPNPRGTEAFF.